The 10 T cell receptor beta chains presented below share a single source sample, sequenced in a study of cytomegalovirus exposure and HLA in healthy donors. Researchers ran the PCR with 60 Vbeta and 13 Jbeta primers. The assay was immunoSEQ multiplex PCR, and TCRdb's table has in-frame clones only and misses some. The sample holds approximately 110,000 clones, approximately 16% seen once. Sequencing input: PBMCs. These receptors were collected from a female donor in good health and CMV-seronegative.

The rearrangement links TRBV19 to TRBJ1-4, with D uncertain. Germline lookup yields CDR1 LNHDA and CDR2 SQIVND (reference sequence). The V end was cut by 3 bases, the J end by 8 bases, with 10 bases between. The CDR3 sequence is 13 residues long. The CDR3 sequence is CASSIARGEKLFF. The CDR3 coding sequence is TGTGCCAGTAGTATCGCCAGAGGAGAAAAACTGTTTTTT.

This clone has more than one count but fewer than ten. This chain joins TRBV7-6 and TRBJ2-1; 10 bases match TRBD2. The CDR3 has 13 amino acids. Per germline, CDR1 SGHVS and CDR2 FNYEAQ. Germline trimming cut 5 bases from V and 12 bases from J; bases unmatched to any gene: 7. The CDR3 is CASSPTSGAPQFF. The CDR3 bases are TGTGCCAGCAGCCCCACTAGCGGGGCCCCGCAGTTCTTC.

The chain carries TRBV7-3 and TRBJ2-2, with D perhaps matching TRBD2 (5 bases). Trimming shortened V by 6 bases and J by 2 bases, and 13 bases separated the two germline ends. Per germline, CDR1 SGHTA and CDR2 FQGTGA. The CDR3 covers 15 residues. This CDR3 is CASSPGNANTGELFF. The CDR3 nucleotides are TGTGCCAGCAGTCCCGGGAACGCTAACACCGGGGAGCTGTTTTTT.

As concerns this clone: A junction end diverges from the germline sequence, so it may reflect a read error. J is TRBJ2-7 and V is TRBV7-6; the D gene is possibly TRBD2 (6 bases). Germline CDR1 is SGHVS and CDR2 is FNYEAQ. CDR3 length: 15 residues. The CDR3 sequence is CASSYESGSSYGQYF. For the CDR3, the DNA is TGTGCCAGCAGCTATGAAAGCGGGTCCTCCTACGGGCAGTACTTC.

This clone was recorded a few times. The CDR3 DNA sequence: TGCGCCAGCAGCCAAGAGGAGGGGTCGGACTCCTACGAGCAGTACTTC. Translation gives CASSQEEGSDSYEQYF. The rearrangement joins TRBV4-3 to TRBJ2-7; D possibly corresponds to TRBD2 (6 bases). In germline, CDR1 is LGHNA, CDR2 YSLEER. V was shortened by 0 bases and J by 0 bases, with 12 bases between the two germline ends. CDR3 length: 16 amino acids.

CDR3 sequence (DNA): TGTGCCAGTAGTAACGCTCCGACGGAGTCCTTCTATGGCTACACCTTC. Translated: CASSNAPTESFYGYTF. This chain connects TRBV19 to TRBJ1-2; the D is unclear. CDR1 is LNHDA and CDR2 is SQIVND in the germline V gene (reference sequence). Trimming pared 4 bases from V and 4 bases from J, leaving 19 bases between. This CDR3 has 16 residues.

The V gene is TRBV7-9, the J gene TRBJ2-7; D is possibly TRBD2 (6 bases). Germline values: CDR1 SEHNR, CDR2 FQNEAQ (reference sequence). The V end was cut by 2 bases, the J end by 0 bases, with 17 bases between. The CDR3 is made up of 17 amino acids. This CDR3 reads CASSLSPAGPTSYEQYF. CDR3 DNA: TGTGCCAGCAGCTTAAGTCCGGCGGGACCCACCTCCTACGAGCAGTACTTC.

J is TRBJ2-4 and V is TRBV9; no reliable D call. CDR3 size: 13 residues. CDR1 and CDR2 from the germline V gene are SGDLS and YYNGEE. Trimming shortened V by 0 bases and J by 6 bases, and 7 bases separated the two germline ends. CDR3 sequence (DNA): TGTGCCAGCAGCGTAGCCCCCGGAAACATTCAGTACTTC. Translating it yields CASSVAPGNIQYF.

This rearrangement joins TRBV7-9 to TRBJ2-7; D unresolved. The CDR3 runs to 11 residues. CDR1 SEHNR and CDR2 FQNEAQ come from the germline V gene (reference sequence). Trimming took 1 base from V and 7 from J, leaving 5 bases between them. The CDR3 spells CASSLGAEQYF. In DNA form, the CDR3 reads TGTGCCAGCAGCTTAGGGGCGGAGCAGTACTTC.

This chain links TRBV7-3 with TRBJ2-3, with 12 bases matching TRBD2. The CDR3 runs 15 residues. The V segment lost 5 bases and the J segment 2 bases; nucleotides outside the gene matches: 2. The V gene's germline CDR1 is SGHTA and CDR2 FQGTGA. The CDR3 loop reads CASSRTSGNTDTQYF. The CDR3 nucleotides read TGTGCCAGCAGCCGGACTAGCGGGAACACAGATACGCAGTATTTT.